This TCR beta chain was retrieved from a study of T cell responses to AZD1222 COVID-19 vaccine (dated by TCRdb to about 2021). In terms of the full investigation: AZD1222 recipients with second doses at about 4 weeks or about 12 weeks were pooled, because spike-specific TCR depth and breadth did not differ between schedules. TCR sequencing was performed for 230 to 250 trial participants, of whom about 200 were given two doses of AZD1222 and 26 were given two doses of MenACWY control vaccine. Trial participants were enrolled by age into 18-55, 56-69 and 70-plus year subgroups, with roughly 160, 29 and 62 TCR-sequenced participants respectively.

This clone was detected once. Its specific antigen is unknown. No much larger clone is present one base from it, and per-base qualities are unavailable. The CDR3 regions of human TCRbeta chains were analyzed by immunosequencing. The authors' pipeline ran thus. TCRs in the repertoires were matched against a reference library of SARS-CoV-2-specific TCRs that had been generated with the MIRA antigen-specificity platform. Breadth meant the fraction of unique TCRs that were SARS-CoV-2-associated, whereas depth meant the fraction of total T cells that were SARS-CoV-2-associated. Using the MIRA data, every spike-specific TCR was mapped to the spike region that the TCR reacted to and assigned to either a CD4 or a CD8 class. Log10-transformed breadth and depth values were compared by one-way ANOVA with Sidak's multiple comparisons tests. This immuneACCESS table, as held by TCRdb, lists in-frame sequences with V and J called but not all clones. Of the missing ones, under half trace to an unresolved V gene in checked studies; the others have no known cause. V and J calls and clone size are given by that table; D and trimming were obtained from the DNA. This sample has roughly 150,000 clones in its table, and 90% to 95% of those were observed once. The ten largest clones add up to less than 2.5% of the sample.

The study at large found these results: Vaccine-associated CD4 TCRs spanned the whole spike protein, with dominant responses in regions 160-218 and 743-854. Participants were mostly white British, with more females than males. The authors suggested clonal diversity may have been underestimated. Because no day 14 peak-response samples were available, repertoires were characterized only after the peak T cell response. After two AZD1222 doses, spike-specific TCR breadth and depth were significantly higher than at day 0 and than in MenACWY recipients. Conclusions about previously exposed vaccinees are limited, since just five or six AZD1222 recipients were seropositive for SARS-CoV-2 at baseline. Epitopes outside the regions mutated in the B.1.351 and B.1.1.7 variants were reportedly recognized by nearly half of the unique spike-specific TCRs. In the small 56-69-year group, the increase in depth fell short of significance, most likely because of low power.

The CDR3 has 11 amino acids, counting the end cysteine and phenylalanine. Only the CDR3 DNA stays, 33 bases, in frame from base 1. V is clipped by 6 bases and J by 4 bases, and the sequence between their germline boundaries is 4 bases long. CDR1 KGHDR and CDR2 SFDVKD were looked up in the germline V gene. In light of the paper, this sample's time point label describes: baseline before first vaccination. The vaccinee samples were drawn from two UK trials, COV001 and COV002, one of which was a single-blind randomized controlled phase 2/3 trial testing AZD1222 (ChAdOx1 nCoV-19) in healthy adults. For TCRbeta chain sequencing, PBMC samples from trial participants were taken at day 0 and at day 28 after the second dose.

This receptor was obtained from an adult in good health. Source: peripheral blood, taken on day 0 of AZD1222 vaccination. The chain joins TRBV24-1 to TRBJ2-3, with the D gene call left open. The sequence in DNA is TGTGCCACCAGTTACTCAGATACGCAGTATTTT. Its amino acids are CATSYSDTQYF.